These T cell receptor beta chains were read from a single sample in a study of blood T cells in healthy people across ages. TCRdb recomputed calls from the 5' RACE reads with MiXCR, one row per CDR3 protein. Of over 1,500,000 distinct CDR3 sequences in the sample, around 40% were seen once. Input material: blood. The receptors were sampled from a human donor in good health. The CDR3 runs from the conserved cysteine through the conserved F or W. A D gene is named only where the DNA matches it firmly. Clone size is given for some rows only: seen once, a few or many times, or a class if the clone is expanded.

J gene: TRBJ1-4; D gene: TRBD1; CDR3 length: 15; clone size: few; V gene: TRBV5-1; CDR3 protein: CASSLVATGVEKLFF
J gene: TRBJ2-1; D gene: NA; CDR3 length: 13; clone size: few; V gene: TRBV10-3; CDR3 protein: CAISWQGNNEQFF
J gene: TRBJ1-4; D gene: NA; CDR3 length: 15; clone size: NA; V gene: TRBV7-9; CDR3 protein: CASSPRVLGDEKLFF
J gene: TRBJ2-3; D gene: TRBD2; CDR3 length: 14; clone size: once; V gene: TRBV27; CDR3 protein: CASSQRRGGDTQYF
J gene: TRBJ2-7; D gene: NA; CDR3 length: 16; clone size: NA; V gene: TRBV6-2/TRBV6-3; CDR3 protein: CASSYSDRDNFYEQYF
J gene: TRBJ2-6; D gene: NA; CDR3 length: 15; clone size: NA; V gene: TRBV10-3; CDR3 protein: CAISETVSGANVLTF
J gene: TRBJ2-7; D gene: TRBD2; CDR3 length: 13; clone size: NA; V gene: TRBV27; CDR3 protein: CASSGDYSYEQYF
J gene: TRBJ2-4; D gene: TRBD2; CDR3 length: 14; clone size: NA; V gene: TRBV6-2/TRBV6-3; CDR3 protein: CASSLAGGKMVQYF
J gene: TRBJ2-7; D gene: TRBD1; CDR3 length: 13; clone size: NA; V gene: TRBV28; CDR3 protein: CASMGRGRREQYF
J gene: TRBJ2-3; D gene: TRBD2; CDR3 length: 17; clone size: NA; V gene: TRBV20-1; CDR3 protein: CSATLTSGGFSTDTQYF
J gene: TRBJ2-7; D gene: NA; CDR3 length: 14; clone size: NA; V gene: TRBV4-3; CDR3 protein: CASSQGRTDPEQYF
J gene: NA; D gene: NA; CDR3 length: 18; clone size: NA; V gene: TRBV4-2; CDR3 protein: CASSPEERAWGVGETQYF
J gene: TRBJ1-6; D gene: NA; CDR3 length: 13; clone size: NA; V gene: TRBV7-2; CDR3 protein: CASSYTRSRPLHF
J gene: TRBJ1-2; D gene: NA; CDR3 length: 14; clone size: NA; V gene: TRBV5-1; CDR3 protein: CASSSVPSLYGYTF
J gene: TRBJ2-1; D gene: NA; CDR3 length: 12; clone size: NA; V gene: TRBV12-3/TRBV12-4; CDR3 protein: CASVKDADEQFF
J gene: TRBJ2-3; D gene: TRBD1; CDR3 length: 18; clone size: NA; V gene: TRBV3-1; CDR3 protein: CASSQLRDRHTSTDTQYF
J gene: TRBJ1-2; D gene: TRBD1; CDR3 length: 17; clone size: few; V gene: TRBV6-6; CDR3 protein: CASSPWTGGGVNYGYTF
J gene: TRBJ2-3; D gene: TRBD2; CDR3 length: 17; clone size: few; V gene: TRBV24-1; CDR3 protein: CATSDTRERGYTDTQYF
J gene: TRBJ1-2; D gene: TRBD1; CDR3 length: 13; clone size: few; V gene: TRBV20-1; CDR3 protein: CSARLQGEGGYTF
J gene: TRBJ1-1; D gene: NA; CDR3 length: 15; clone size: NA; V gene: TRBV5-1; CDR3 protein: CASSLVLTGGTEAFF